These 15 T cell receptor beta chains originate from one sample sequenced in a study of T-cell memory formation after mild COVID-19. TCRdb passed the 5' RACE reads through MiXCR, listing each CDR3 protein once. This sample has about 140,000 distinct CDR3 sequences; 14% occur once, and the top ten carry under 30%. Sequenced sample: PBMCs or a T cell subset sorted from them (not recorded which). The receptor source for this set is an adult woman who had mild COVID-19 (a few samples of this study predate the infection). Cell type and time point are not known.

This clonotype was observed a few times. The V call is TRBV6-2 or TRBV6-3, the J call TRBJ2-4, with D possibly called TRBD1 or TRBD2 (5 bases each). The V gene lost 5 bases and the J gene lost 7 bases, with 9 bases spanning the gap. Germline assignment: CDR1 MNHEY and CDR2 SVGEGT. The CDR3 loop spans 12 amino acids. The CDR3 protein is CASSHRDNIQYF. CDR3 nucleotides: TGTGCCAGCAGTCACCGGGACAACATTCAGTACTTC.

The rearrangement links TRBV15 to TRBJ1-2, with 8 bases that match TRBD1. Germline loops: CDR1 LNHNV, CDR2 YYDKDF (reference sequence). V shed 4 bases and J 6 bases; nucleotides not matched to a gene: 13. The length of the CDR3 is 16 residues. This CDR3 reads CATSTSGGEVSNGYTF. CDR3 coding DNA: TGTGCCACCAGCACATCAGGGGGCGAAGTATCGAATGGCTACACCTTC.

As DNA, the CDR3 is TGTGCCAGCAGCCAAGGAGGGGGGGGCCAAGAGACCCAGTACTTC. Its protein is CASSQGGGGQETQYF. This chain uses TRBV4-2 with TRBJ2-5; the D gene is possibly TRBD2 (7 bases). The ends were cut back, 1 base at V and 1 base at J, with 10 bases in the middle. CDR3 length equals 15 residues. Per germline, CDR1 LGHNA and CDR2 YNFKEQ.

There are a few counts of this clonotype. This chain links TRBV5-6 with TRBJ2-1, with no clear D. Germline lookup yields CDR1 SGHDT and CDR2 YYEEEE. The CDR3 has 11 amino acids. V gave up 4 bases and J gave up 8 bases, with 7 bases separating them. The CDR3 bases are TGTGCCAGCAGCGTTGCCGATGAGCAGTTCTTC. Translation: CASSVADEQFF.

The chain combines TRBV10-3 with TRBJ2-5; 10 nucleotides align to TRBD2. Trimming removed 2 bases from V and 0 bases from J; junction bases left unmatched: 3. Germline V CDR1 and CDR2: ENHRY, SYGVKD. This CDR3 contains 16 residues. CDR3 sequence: CAISEILAGDQETQYF. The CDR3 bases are TGTGCCATCAGTGAGATCCTAGCGGGGGACCAAGAGACCCAGTACTTC.

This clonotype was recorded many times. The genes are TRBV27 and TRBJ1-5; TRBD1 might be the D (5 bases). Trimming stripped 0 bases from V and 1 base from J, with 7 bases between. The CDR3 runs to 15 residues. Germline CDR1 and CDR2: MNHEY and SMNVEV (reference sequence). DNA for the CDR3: TGTGCCAGCAGTTTATCGCGGGACAGCAATCAGCCCCAGCATTTT. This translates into CASSLSRDSNQPQHF.

The CDR3 DNA is TGCGCCAGCAGCTTGGACAGGGGACGCACAGATACGCAGTATTTT. Translated: CASSLDRGRTDTQYF. The chain has TRBV5-1 and TRBJ2-3; 7 nucleotides match TRBD1. From germline, CDR1 is SGHRS and CDR2 YFSETQ. This CDR3 comprises 15 residues. J gave up 1 base and V 0 bases, and 2 bases lay outside the gene matches.

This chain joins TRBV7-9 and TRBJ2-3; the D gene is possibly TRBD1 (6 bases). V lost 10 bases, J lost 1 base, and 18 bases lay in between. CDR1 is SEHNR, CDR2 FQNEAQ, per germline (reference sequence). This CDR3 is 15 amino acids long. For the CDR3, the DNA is TGTGCCACTTTCAAAGACAGGCGCGGCACAGATACGCAGTATTTT. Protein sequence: CATFKDRRGTDTQYF.

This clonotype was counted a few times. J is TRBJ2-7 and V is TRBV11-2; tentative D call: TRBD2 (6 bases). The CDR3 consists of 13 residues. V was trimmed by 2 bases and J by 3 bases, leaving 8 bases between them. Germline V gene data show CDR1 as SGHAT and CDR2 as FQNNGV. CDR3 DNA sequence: TGTGCCAGCAGCTTATTCGGGGGCTACGAGCAGTACTTC. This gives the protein CASSLFGGYEQYF.

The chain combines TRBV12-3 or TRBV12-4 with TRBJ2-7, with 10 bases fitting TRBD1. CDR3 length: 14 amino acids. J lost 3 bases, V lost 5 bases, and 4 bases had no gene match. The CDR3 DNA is TGTGCCAGCAGTCGACAGGGGGCGGTCTACGAGCAGTACTTC. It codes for CASSRQGAVYEQYF.

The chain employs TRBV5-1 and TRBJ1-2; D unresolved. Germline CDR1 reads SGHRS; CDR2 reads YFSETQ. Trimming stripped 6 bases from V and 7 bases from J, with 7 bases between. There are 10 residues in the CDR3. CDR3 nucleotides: TGCGCCAGCACCCGCCGTGGCTACACCTTC. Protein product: CASTRRGYTF. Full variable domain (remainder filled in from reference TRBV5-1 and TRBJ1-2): KAGVTQTPRYLIKTRGQQVTLSCSPISGHRSVSWYQQTPGQGLQFLFEYFSETQRNKGNFPGRFSGRQFSNSRSEMNVSTLELGDSALYLCASTRRGYTFGSGTRLTVV.

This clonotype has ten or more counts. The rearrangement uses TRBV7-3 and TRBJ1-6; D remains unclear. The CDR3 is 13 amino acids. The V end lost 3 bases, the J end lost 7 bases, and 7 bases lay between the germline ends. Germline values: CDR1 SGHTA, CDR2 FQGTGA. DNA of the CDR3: TGTGCCAGCAGCTTCGGGTGGAATTCACCCCTCCACTTT. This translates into CASSFGWNSPLHF.

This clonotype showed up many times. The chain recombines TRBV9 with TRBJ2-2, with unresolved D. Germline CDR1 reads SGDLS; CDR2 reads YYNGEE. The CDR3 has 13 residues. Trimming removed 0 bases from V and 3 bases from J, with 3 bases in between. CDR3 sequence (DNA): TGTGCCAGCAGCGTAGGAGACACCGGGGAGCTGTTTTTT. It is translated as CASSVGDTGELFF.

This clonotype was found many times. CDR3 loop: CASSPQGSGYTF. CDR3 in DNA: TGTGCCAGCAGCCCACAGGGTTCGGGCTACACCTTC. The chain carries TRBV7-2 and TRBJ1-2; perhaps TRBD1 as D (6 bases). V was cut by 5 bases and J by 8 bases, with 12 bases left in between. Germline assignment: CDR1 SGHTA and CDR2 FQGNSA. This CDR3 has 12 amino acids.

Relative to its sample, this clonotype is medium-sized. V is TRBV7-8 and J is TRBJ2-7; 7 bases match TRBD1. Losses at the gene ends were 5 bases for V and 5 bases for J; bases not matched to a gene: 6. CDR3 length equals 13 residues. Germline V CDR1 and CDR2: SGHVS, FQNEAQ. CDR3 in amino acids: CASSPGTADEQYF. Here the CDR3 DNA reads TGTGCCAGCAGCCCCGGGACAGCCGACGAGCAGTACTTC.